Following are 4 T cell receptor beta chains from one sample sequenced in a study of shared T cell receptors in the human thymus. Clones were sequenced by immunoSEQ multiplex PCR, and TCRdb holds only the in-frame ones, with some missing. The sample holds approximately 660,000 clones, approximately 88% seen once. These data were also filed under a second study, of human thymus T cells.

Sequences were obtained from thymocytes. Receptor source: a boy under two years old with a congenital heart defect.

The V and J genes are TRBV4-1 and TRBJ1-5; D is undetermined. Between the trimmed V and J ends, which lost 0 bases and 4 bases, there was a span of 10 bases. Per the germline V gene, CDR1 is MGHRA and CDR2 is YSYEKL. The length of the CDR3 is 15 residues. The CDR3 spells CASSQDKRGNQPQHF. The CDR3 DNA sequence: TGCGCCAGCAGCCAAGACAAACGAGGAAATCAGCCCCAGCATTTT.

This chain connects TRBV19 to TRBJ1-1; 8 bases match TRBD1. This CDR3 has 17 residues. Germline lookup yields CDR1 LNHDA and CDR2 SQIVND (reference sequence). Trimming removed 6 bases from V and 0 bases from J; junction bases left unmatched: 12. CDR3 coding DNA: TGTGCCAGTAGGGACAGGGTACATACCTTCCTGAACACTGAAGCTTTCTTT. Its translation: CASRDRVHTFLNTEAFF.

The chain links TRBV18 to TRBJ2-5, with D possibly TRBD1 on 6 matching bases. Germline loops: CDR1 KGHSH, CDR2 LQKENI. Trimming removed 3 bases from V and 4 bases from J, with 9 bases in between. This CDR3 has 13 residues. CDR3 residues: CASSPQGGETQYF. CDR3 in DNA: TGTGCCAGCTCACCCCAAGGGGGAGAGACCCAGTACTTC.

The sample holds one count of this clone. The V gene is TRBV6-1, the J gene TRBJ2-1, with 7 bases that match TRBD1. Germline V CDR1 and CDR2: MNHNS, SASEGT. With 6 bases clipped from V and 2 bases from J, the junction kept 7 bases outside the gene matches. The CDR3 loop spans 15 amino acids. The CDR3 reads CASRIDRVTYNEQFF. In DNA form, the CDR3 reads TGTGCCAGCAGGATTGACAGGGTCACCTACAATGAGCAGTTCTTC.